These T cell receptor beta chains were read from a single sample in a study of radiotherapy plus CTLA-4 blockade in lung cancer. Profiled with immunoSEQ multiplex PCR; TCRdb holds only in-frame clones, not every one. The data contain roughly 48,000 clones, around 69% of them singletons. Sequencing was performed on peripheral blood, taken from a patient treated with radiotherapy plus ipilimumab. These receptors came from a human donor with non-small cell lung cancer who had stable disease on radiotherapy plus ipilimumab. Each CDR3 is given with its conserved first and last residue. The order of the fields is V gene, CDR3 protein.

TRBV11-2 | CASSLERKAFF
TRBV7-8 | CASSRLGQGNTEAFF
TRBV7-2 | CASTQGALDTQYF
TRBV5-1 | CASSLGQLQETQYF
TRBV7-9 | CASSLVGAGFEAFF
TRBV7-9 | CASSHTSPQGAQGYTF
TRBV11-3 | CASSQFSSTDTQYF
TRBV6-5 | CASSYSGPYNEQFF
TRBV27 | CASSFARRYGYTF
TRBV5-1 | CASSRGTSGGRRITDTQYF
TRBV19 | CASSKTTGAKETQYF
TRBV2 | CASSPGSLRTNYGYTF
TRBV5-1 | CASSRRGSLGTDTQYF
TRBV7-9 | CASSLGQGMSETQYF
TRBV18 | CASSLRQGNLNTEAFF
TRBV23-1 | CASSLGSFPNNEQFF
TRBV11-2 | CASSSDPKNYGYTF
TRBV7-9 | CASSRTGGINYGYTF
TRBV5-4 | CASSLYLGTAEAFF
TRBV30 | CAWSFGGVSRNEQFF
TRBV7-3 | CASSFNSGGRTDTQYF
TRBV5-1 | CASSLATEETQYF
TRBV6-1 | CASSGAGGQPLPEAFF
TRBV9 | CASSSDRITNEKLFF
TRBV11-2 | CASSWHGDSNNEQFF
TRBV6-1 | CASSEWVSGNTIYF
TRBV9 | CASSVDLGELSGNTIYF
TRBV7-9 | CANTARGANTGELFF
TRBV11-2 | CASSSRPGGNTGELFF
TRBV10-3 | CAISGDRNTEAFF
TRBV9 | CASSVRTENTEAFF
TRBV18 | CASSQGQGRDYGYTF
TRBV2 | CASSLDRGPQPQHF
TRBV10-2 | CASSAEWGDGYTF